This T cell receptor (beta chain) was sequenced for a study of blood T cell repertoires in COVID-19. Overall study: COVID-19 samples collected from the United States, Italy and Spain covered acute and convalescent phases. The analysed material was cDNA or gDNA that came from T cells, B-cell-depleted T cells, or PBMCs.

As originally analysed: Cell counts per sample came from amplifying reference gene primers. The method was immunoSEQ multiplex PCR; TCRdb's version includes in-frame clones alone and lacks a portion of them. That table gives V, J and clone size, and the DNA gave D and trimming. The table records fewer than 350,000 clones, approximately 88% of them present only once. With 0 bases removed from V and 7 bases from J, the gap between germline ends came to 19 bases. From germline, CDR1 is GTSNPN and CDR2 SVGIG (reference sequence). The CDR3 runs 17 residues. Sequencing input: peripheral blood. This chain links TRBV30 with TRBJ1-6; D is perhaps TRBD1 (6 bases). The receptor's source is a man aged 25 to 45 with COVID-19, enrolled during active disease. The CDR3 DNA reads TGTGCCTGGAGTGTATATGGCCGGGGGGCGGAGAATTCACCCCTCCACTTT. Translating gives CAWSVYGRGAENSPLHF.